Below are 10 T cell receptor beta chains sequenced from a single sample in a study of PD-1 blockade in mismatch repair-deficient tumors. Sequencing was performed with immunoSEQ multiplex PCR; in TCRdb, only in-frame clones are kept and a portion is missing. This table has some 100,000 clones, approximately 83% appearing once. The material sequenced was peripheral blood, taken about 36 weeks after starting pembrolizumab. Receptors originate from an adult with mismatch repair-deficient cancer.

This clone was detected once. The V call is TRBV4-1, the J call TRBJ2-1; 10 nucleotides line up with TRBD2. The CDR3 has 18 residues. CDR1 MGHRA and CDR2 YSYEKL come from the germline V gene. V lost 0 bases and J lost 6; bases outside the gene matches: 11. The CDR3 spells CASSQEVNLAGVVNEQFF. The CDR3 region has the DNA TGCGCCAGCAGCCAAGAAGTAAACCTAGCGGGAGTTGTCAATGAGCAGTTCTTC.

CDR3 residues: CASSGAPPAHTQYF. As DNA, the CDR3 is TGTGCCAGCAGCGGAGCCCCGCCAGCGCATACGCAGTATTTT. The chain carries TRBV9 and TRBJ2-3; D call uncertain. V was clipped by 3 bases and J by 7 bases, with 15 bases between them. The CDR3 spans 14 residues. CDR1 and CDR2 from the germline V gene are SGDLS and YYNGEE.

The chain is built from TRBV18 and TRBJ1-1; 7 nucleotides align to TRBD1. In germline, CDR1 is KGHSH, CDR2 LQKENI. Losses at the gene ends were 6 bases for V and 4 bases for J; bases not matched to a gene: 8. CDR3 length: 14 residues. The DNA for the CDR3 is TGTGCCAGCTCCCGTGACAGGGATGGCACTGAAGCTTTCTTT. It yields the protein CASSRDRDGTEAFF.

The chain is built from TRBV11-2 and TRBJ2-1, with 12 positions matching TRBD2. The V and J ends lost 0 bases and 6 bases, in that order; junction bases with no gene match: 12. The germline gives CDR1 SGHAT, CDR2 FQNNGV. CDR3 size: 19 residues. This chain's CDR3 is CASSLDPTSGRSLGNEQFF. The CDR3 nucleotides read TGTGCCAGCAGCTTAGATCCCACTAGCGGGAGGTCCTTAGGCAATGAGCAGTTCTTC.

The chain joins TRBV18 to TRBJ1-2; D is perhaps TRBD1 (5 bases). The CDR3 sequence is 15 residues long. The germline V gene has CDR1 KGHSH and CDR2 LQKENI. V was pared by 6 bases and J by 5 bases, with 19 bases between. DNA of the CDR3: TGTGCCAGCTCCCCTACCCCGGGACCACTTTATGGCTACACCTTC. This sequence encodes CASSPTPGPLYGYTF. The variable domain in full, completed from reference TRBV18 and TRBJ1-2, reads NAGVMQNPRHLVRRRGQEARLRCSPMKGHSHVYWYRQLPEEGLKFMVYLQKENIIDESGMPKERFSAEFPKEGPSILRIQQVVRGDSAAYFCASSPTPGPLYGYTFGSGTRLTVV.

The chain has TRBV5-1 and TRBJ2-5; a possible D gene is TRBD1 (6 bases). The germline V gene encodes CDR1 SGHRS and CDR2 YFSETQ. The CDR3 contains 13 residues. Trimming stripped 7 bases from V and 3 bases from J, with 13 bases between. CDR3 bases: TGCGCCAGCCACGATCCAGGGGAAGAGACCCAGTACTTC. Translated, it gives CASHDPGEETQYF.

J is TRBJ2-5 and V is TRBV5-1, with 7 nucleotides matching TRBD2. This CDR3 has 15 residues. Germline loops: CDR1 SGHRS, CDR2 YFSETQ. V lost 2 bases, J lost 2 bases, and 6 bases stayed unmatched. The CDR3 nucleotides read TGCGCCAGCAGCTTCAGCCCACTAGCGCAAGAGACCCAGTACTTC. Amino acids: CASSFSPLAQETQYF.

Concerning this clone itself: In the same sample, other DNA sequences code for this CDR3. J is TRBJ2-2 and V is TRBV10-2; 7 bases are shared with TRBD2. The germline V gene has CDR1 WSHSY and CDR2 SAAADI. This CDR3 has 14 residues. Unmatched junction bases numbered 3, after V lost 8 bases and J lost 0 bases. DNA of the CDR3: TGCGCCAGCCGGCTAGCGGCGAACACCGGGGAGCTGTTTTTT. This codes for CASRLAANTGELFF.

The chain is built from TRBV15 and TRBJ2-7, with D hard to call. The CDR3 runs to 13 residues. The V end was cut by 1 base, the J end by 5 bases, with 9 bases between. CDR1 is LNHNV, CDR2 YYDKDF, per germline (reference sequence). This CDR3 is CATSRASNDEQYF. CDR3 DNA: TGTGCCACCAGCAGAGCTAGTAACGACGAGCAGTACTTC.

Only one count was recorded for this clone. Other nucleotide sequences in the sample specify the same CDR3. J is TRBJ1-5 and V is TRBV27; no reliable D call. CDR3 length equals 12 residues. Germline values: CDR1 MNHEY, CDR2 SMNVEV (reference sequence). The V end was cut by 6 bases, the J end by 2 bases, with 5 bases between. In nucleotides, the CDR3 is TGTGCCAGCAGAGTGGGCAATCAGCCCCAGCATTTT. This encodes CASRVGNQPQHF.